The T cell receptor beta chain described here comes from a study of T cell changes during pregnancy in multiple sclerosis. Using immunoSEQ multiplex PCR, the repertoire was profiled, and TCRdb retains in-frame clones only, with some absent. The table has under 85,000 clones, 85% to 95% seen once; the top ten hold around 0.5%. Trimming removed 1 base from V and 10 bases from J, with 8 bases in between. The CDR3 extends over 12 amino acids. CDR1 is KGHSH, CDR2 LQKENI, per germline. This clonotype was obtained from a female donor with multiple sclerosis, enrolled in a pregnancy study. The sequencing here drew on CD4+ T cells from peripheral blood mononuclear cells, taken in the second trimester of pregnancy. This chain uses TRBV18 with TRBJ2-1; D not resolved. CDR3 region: CASSPQTMEQFF. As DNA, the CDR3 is TGTGCCAGCTCACCACAAACAATGGAGCAGTTCTTC.